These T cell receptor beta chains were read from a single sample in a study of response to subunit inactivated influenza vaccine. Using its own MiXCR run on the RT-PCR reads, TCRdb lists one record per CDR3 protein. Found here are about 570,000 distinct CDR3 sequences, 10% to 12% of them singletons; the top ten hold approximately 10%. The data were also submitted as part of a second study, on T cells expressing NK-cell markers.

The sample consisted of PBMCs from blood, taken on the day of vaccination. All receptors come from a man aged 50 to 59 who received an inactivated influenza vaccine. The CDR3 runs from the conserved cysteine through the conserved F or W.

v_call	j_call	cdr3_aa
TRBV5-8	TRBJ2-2	CASSPTSGELFF
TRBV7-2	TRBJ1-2	CASRPTGVNGYTF
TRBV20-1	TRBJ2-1	CSAKNAGRGNEQFF
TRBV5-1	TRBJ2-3	CASSLAGQGDTQYF
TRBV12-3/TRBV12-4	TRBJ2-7	CASGGLADEQYF
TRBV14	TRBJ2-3	CASSQDGSRRDTQYF
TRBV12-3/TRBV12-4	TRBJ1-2	CASSLPGQGVYGYTF
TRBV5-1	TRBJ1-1	CASSSDIFSEAFF
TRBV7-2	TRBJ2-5	CASSLGPGRKKETQYF
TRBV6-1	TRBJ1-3	CASSDPLSGNTIYF
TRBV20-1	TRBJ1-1	CSAWWGMSAFF
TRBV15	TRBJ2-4	CATSRDAAGGNIQYF
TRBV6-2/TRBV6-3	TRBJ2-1	CASSYSPGSGVNEQFF
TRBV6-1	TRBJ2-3	CASRKSPGLATDTQYF
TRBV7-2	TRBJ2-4	CASSLVSGGDQYF
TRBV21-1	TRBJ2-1	CASSKALSRFGHNEQFF